The rows below give T cell receptor beta chains drawn from one sample of a study of breast tumors, draining lymph nodes, adjacent tissues. Each CDR3 protein is one row after TCRdb ran MiXCR on the multiplex PCR reads. The sample has 25,000 to 40,000 distinct CDR3 sequences, 60% to 80% seen once. Sequenced input: breast tumor tissue. These receptors were obtained from a female donor with breast cancer. Some clones in this sample may be carry-over from other donors' samples. CDR3s include the opening cysteine and the closing phenylalanine or tryptophan. The order of the fields is CDR3 length, J gene, clone size, D gene, V gene, CDR3 protein, CDR3 DNA. A D gene is named only where the DNA matches it firmly. Clone size is shown for a subset of rows, as once, few, many or a class of expanded clone.

cdr3_length: 12
j_call: TRBJ2-2
clone_size: -
d_call: -
v_call: TRBV9
cdr3_aa: CASSVQAGELFF
cdr3_nt: TGTGCCAGCAGCGTACAGGCCGGGGAGCTGTTTTTT

cdr3_length: 18
j_call: TRBJ1-2
clone_size: -
d_call: -
v_call: TRBV29-1
cdr3_aa: CSVYLCSVEDLGLQGYTF
cdr3_nt: -

cdr3_length: 17
j_call: TRBJ2-7
clone_size: medium-sized
d_call: TRBD1
v_call: TRBV2
cdr3_aa: CASSERLRGRHSYEQYF
cdr3_nt: TGTGCCAGCAGTGAAAGGTTAAGGGGGCGTCACTCCTACGAGCAGTACTTC

cdr3_length: 15
j_call: TRBJ1-5
clone_size: -
d_call: TRBD1
v_call: TRBV20-1
cdr3_aa: CSAGPRGACAQPQHF
cdr3_nt: TGCAGTGCTGGACCCAGGGGGGCTTGCGCGCAGCCCCAGCATTTT

cdr3_length: 11
j_call: TRBJ1-2
clone_size: -
d_call: -
v_call: TRBV7-9
cdr3_aa: CASSLSVGYTF
cdr3_nt: TGTGCCAGCAGCTTATCTGTCGGCTACACCTTC

cdr3_length: 16
j_call: TRBJ2-5
clone_size: many
d_call: TRBD2
v_call: TRBV5-1
cdr3_aa: CASSLFGGRALETQYF
cdr3_nt: TGCGCCAGCAGCTTGTTTGGCGGGAGGGCCCTGGAGACCCAGTACTTC

cdr3_length: 13
j_call: TRBJ1-6
clone_size: few
d_call: TRBD1
v_call: TRBV2
cdr3_aa: CASRQGANSPLHF
cdr3_nt: TGTGCCAGCAGACAGGGGGCTAATTCACCCCTCCACTTT

cdr3_length: 16
j_call: TRBJ2-3
clone_size: -
d_call: -
v_call: TRBV9
cdr3_aa: CASSVGVGVGTDTQYF
cdr3_nt: TGTGCCAGCAGCGTAGGCGTGGGAGTGGGCACAGATACGCAGTATTTT

cdr3_length: 15
j_call: TRBJ2-5
clone_size: many
d_call: -
v_call: TRBV12-3/TRBV12-4
cdr3_aa: CASSFRDTYQETQYF
cdr3_nt: TGTGCCAGCAGTTTCCGGGACACGTACCAAGAGACCCAGTACTTC

cdr3_length: 13
j_call: TRBJ2-7
clone_size: -
d_call: -
v_call: TRBV20-1
cdr3_aa: CSARDIGNYEQYF
cdr3_nt: TGCAGTGCTAGGGACATAGGGAACTACGAGCAGTACTTC

cdr3_length: 16
j_call: TRBJ2-1
clone_size: medium-sized
d_call: TRBD2
v_call: TRBV6-4
cdr3_aa: CASSDSTSGTYNEQFF
cdr3_nt: TGTGCCAGCAGTGACTCGACTAGCGGTACCTACAATGAGCAGTTCTTC

cdr3_length: 16
j_call: TRBJ2-1
clone_size: many
d_call: TRBD1
v_call: TRBV6-2/TRBV6-3
cdr3_aa: CASSHGGTGGRNEQFF
cdr3_nt: TGTGCCAGCAGTCACGGCGGGACAGGGGGGCGCAATGAGCAGTTCTTC

cdr3_length: 16
j_call: TRBJ2-7
clone_size: -
d_call: -
v_call: TRBV5-1
cdr3_aa: CASSLGWSSGIYEQYF
cdr3_nt: TGCGCCAGCAGCTTGGGATGGAGTTCTGGCATCTACGAGCAGTACTTC

cdr3_length: 17
j_call: TRBJ1-1
clone_size: few
d_call: -
v_call: TRBV20-1
cdr3_aa: CSAKESGPQQERTEAFF
cdr3_nt: TGCAGTGCTAAGGAATCCGGGCCCCAGCAAGAACGGACTGAAGCTTTCTTT

cdr3_length: 15
j_call: TRBJ1-6
clone_size: few
d_call: -
v_call: TRBV7-9
cdr3_aa: CASSLGEGGRSPLHF
cdr3_nt: TGTGCCAGCAGCTTAGGAGAGGGGGGTAGATCACCCCTCCACTTT

cdr3_length: 17
j_call: TRBJ2-3
clone_size: -
d_call: TRBD2
v_call: TRBV4-2
cdr3_aa: CASSAGPSGVGADTQYF
cdr3_nt: TGTGCCAGCAGCGCCGGACCAAGCGGGGTCGGGGCAGATACGCAGTATTTT

cdr3_length: 13
j_call: TRBJ1-2
clone_size: -
d_call: -
v_call: TRBV2
cdr3_aa: CASSWTSGGGYTF
cdr3_nt: TGTGCCAGCAGTTGGACTAGCGGGGGGGGCTACACCTTC

cdr3_length: 13
j_call: TRBJ1-3
clone_size: -
d_call: -
v_call: TRBV19
cdr3_aa: CASQQAAGNTIYF
cdr3_nt: TGTGCCAGTCAACAGGCCGCTGGAAACACCATATATTTT

cdr3_length: 14
j_call: TRBJ2-7
clone_size: -
d_call: -
v_call: TRBV7-2
cdr3_aa: CASSLVQGAYEQYF
cdr3_nt: TGTGCCAGCAGCTTAGTGCAGGGTGCCTACGAGCAGTACTTC

cdr3_length: 15
j_call: TRBJ1-3
clone_size: many
d_call: -
v_call: TRBV5-1
cdr3_aa: CASSPRQSSGNTIYF
cdr3_nt: TGCGCCAGCAGCCCTCGACAGTCCTCTGGAAACACCATATATTTT

cdr3_length: 13
j_call: TRBJ2-5
clone_size: -
d_call: -
v_call: TRBV3-1
cdr3_aa: CASSHTGGETQYF
cdr3_nt: TGCGCCAGCAGCCATACAGGCGGAGAGACCCAGTACTTC

cdr3_length: 14
j_call: TRBJ2-5
clone_size: -
d_call: -
v_call: TRBV7-8
cdr3_aa: CASSLRLVVETQYF
cdr3_nt: TGTGCCAGCAGCTTAAGACTAGTCGTCGAGACCCAGTACTTC

cdr3_length: 16
j_call: TRBJ2-2
clone_size: -
d_call: -
v_call: TRBV19
cdr3_aa: CASSILLQGGTGELFF
cdr3_nt: TGTGCCAGTAGTATTCTCTTACAGGGTGGCACCGGGGAGCTGTTTTTT

cdr3_length: 11
j_call: TRBJ1-6
clone_size: once
d_call: -
v_call: TRBV20-1
cdr3_aa: CSASPPGPLHF
cdr3_nt: TGCAGTGCTTCCCCTCCGGGACCCCTCCACTTT

cdr3_length: 14
j_call: TRBJ2-3
clone_size: many
d_call: -
v_call: TRBV20-1
cdr3_aa: CSARAGGGTDTQYF
cdr3_nt: TGCAGTGCTAGGGCTGGCGGGGGCACAGATACGCAGTATTTT

cdr3_length: 15
j_call: TRBJ1-5
clone_size: -
d_call: -
v_call: TRBV15
cdr3_aa: CATSRDPGSNQPQHF
cdr3_nt: TGTGCCACCAGCAGAGACCCAGGGAGCAATCAGCCCCAGCATTTT

cdr3_length: 14
j_call: TRBJ2-7
clone_size: -
d_call: TRBD1
v_call: TRBV6-5
cdr3_aa: CASSPGTGPYEQYF
cdr3_nt: TGTGCCAGCAGTCCCGGGACAGGGCCCTACGAGCAGTACTTC

cdr3_length: 13
j_call: TRBJ2-5
clone_size: -
d_call: TRBD1
v_call: TRBV29-1
cdr3_aa: CSASLTGAETQYF
cdr3_nt: TGCAGCGCCTCCCTGACAGGGGCAGAGACCCAGTACTTC

cdr3_length: 13
j_call: TRBJ2-1
clone_size: -
d_call: TRBD1
v_call: TRBV24-1
cdr3_aa: CATRQGARNEQFF
cdr3_nt: TGTGCCACCAGACAGGGGGCGCGCAATGAGCAGTTCTTC

cdr3_length: 16
j_call: TRBJ2-4
clone_size: many
d_call: TRBD1
v_call: TRBV11-2
cdr3_aa: CASSLDQTGFKNIQYF
cdr3_nt: TGTGCCAGCAGCTTAGATCAGACAGGGTTCAAAAACATTCAGTACTTC

cdr3_length: 15
j_call: TRBJ2-3
clone_size: once
d_call: -
v_call: TRBV6-4
cdr3_aa: CASSHSWQPTDTQYF
cdr3_nt: TGTGCCAGCAGTCACTCATGGCAGCCCACAGATACGCAGTATTTT

cdr3_length: 15
j_call: TRBJ2-3
clone_size: once
d_call: -
v_call: TRBV9
cdr3_aa: CASSAQLGGTDTQYF
cdr3_nt: TGTGCCAGCAGCGCCCAATTGGGGGGCACAGATACGCAGTATTTT

cdr3_length: 13
j_call: TRBJ1-5
clone_size: medium-sized
d_call: -
v_call: TRBV3-1
cdr3_aa: CASSQGLNQPQHF
cdr3_nt: TGCGCCAGCAGCCAAGGGCTCAATCAGCCCCAGCATTTT

cdr3_length: 16
j_call: TRBJ1-3
clone_size: -
d_call: -
v_call: TRBV7-6
cdr3_aa: CASNLERGVSGNTIYF
cdr3_nt: TGTGCCAGCAATCTTGAGAGGGGGGTCTCTGGAAACACCATATATTTT

cdr3_length: 14
j_call: TRBJ1-4
clone_size: -
d_call: TRBD1
v_call: TRBV9
cdr3_aa: CASSDDRGSEKLFF
cdr3_nt: TGTGCCAGCAGCGATGACAGGGGAAGCGAAAAACTGTTTTTT

cdr3_length: 13
j_call: TRBJ2-3
clone_size: -
d_call: TRBD1
v_call: TRBV29-1
cdr3_aa: CSVDRGTVDTQYF
cdr3_nt: TGCAGCGTCGACAGGGGGACGGTAGATACGCAGTATTTT

cdr3_length: 15
j_call: TRBJ1-4
clone_size: -
d_call: -
v_call: TRBV19
cdr3_aa: CASSVLWGRDEKLFF
cdr3_nt: TGTGCCAGTAGTGTCCTTTGGGGGCGAGATGAAAAACTGTTTTTT

cdr3_length: 13
j_call: TRBJ2-1
clone_size: once
d_call: -
v_call: TRBV7-2
cdr3_aa: CASSLAPTNEQFF
cdr3_nt: TGTGCCAGCAGCTTAGCACCCACCAATGAGCAGTTCTTC

cdr3_length: 12
j_call: TRBJ2-1
clone_size: -
d_call: -
v_call: TRBV24-1
cdr3_aa: CATSDQTDEQFF
cdr3_nt: TGTGCCACCAGTGATCAAACGGATGAGCAGTTCTTC

cdr3_length: 15
j_call: TRBJ2-1
clone_size: many
d_call: TRBD1
v_call: TRBV5-1
cdr3_aa: CASSSGQGAHNEQFF
cdr3_nt: TGCGCCAGCAGCTCCGGACAGGGGGCCCACAATGAGCAGTTCTTC

cdr3_length: 16
j_call: TRBJ2-5
clone_size: many
d_call: TRBD1
v_call: TRBV6-2/TRBV6-3
cdr3_aa: CASSWGLRGGEETQYF
cdr3_nt: TGTGCCAGCAGTTGGGGCCTTCGAGGGGGCGAAGAGACCCAGTACTTC

cdr3_length: 10
j_call: TRBJ1-2
clone_size: -
d_call: -
v_call: TRBV20-1
cdr3_aa: CSAQDYGYTF
cdr3_nt: TGCAGTGCTCAGGATTATGGCTACACCTTC

cdr3_length: 17
j_call: TRBJ2-4
clone_size: many
d_call: -
v_call: TRBV15
cdr3_aa: CATSSPSVLVDKNIQYF
cdr3_nt: TGTGCCACCAGCAGTCCCAGCGTCCTGGTAGACAAAAACATTCAGTACTTC

cdr3_length: 14
j_call: TRBJ2-7
clone_size: -
d_call: -
v_call: TRBV20-1
cdr3_aa: CSARSQASSYEQYF
cdr3_nt: TGCAGTGCTAGATCACAAGCGAGCTCCTACGAGCAGTACTTC

cdr3_length: 16
j_call: TRBJ1-5
clone_size: -
d_call: -
v_call: TRBV6-4
cdr3_aa: CASIPPEDFSNQPQHF
cdr3_nt: TGTGCCAGCATCCCCCCGGAGGATTTTAGCAATCAGCCCCAGCACTTT

cdr3_length: 18
j_call: TRBJ1-3
clone_size: few
d_call: -
v_call: TRBV9
cdr3_aa: CASSVARRQPHSGNTIYF
cdr3_nt: TGTGCCAGCAGCGTAGCTAGGAGACAGCCACACTCTGGAAACACCATATATTTT

cdr3_length: 17
j_call: TRBJ2-5
clone_size: -
d_call: -
v_call: TRBV3-2
cdr3_aa: CASSQDTSSPLGETQYF
cdr3_nt: TGTGCCAGCAGCCAAGATACTAGCAGCCCCCTGGGGGAGACCCAGTACTTC

cdr3_length: 13
j_call: TRBJ2-7
clone_size: -
d_call: -
v_call: TRBV20-1
cdr3_aa: CSARGGLDYEQYF
cdr3_nt: TGCAGTGCTAGAGGCGGACTCGACTACGAGCAGTACTTC

cdr3_length: 16
j_call: TRBJ2-1
clone_size: -
d_call: TRBD2
v_call: TRBV9
cdr3_aa: CASSVIAGGFYNEQFF
cdr3_nt: TGTGCCAGCAGCGTCATAGCGGGGGGGTTTTACAATGAGCAGTTCTTC

cdr3_length: 9
j_call: TRBJ1-6
clone_size: -
d_call: -
v_call: TRBV7-9
cdr3_aa: CASSPPTSF
cdr3_nt: TGTGCCAGCAGCCCCCCGACTAGCTTT

cdr3_length: 15
j_call: TRBJ1-1
clone_size: many
d_call: -
v_call: TRBV29-1
cdr3_aa: CSVGEAGEGNTEAFF
cdr3_nt: TGCAGCGTTGGGGAGGCAGGAGAAGGAAACACTGAAGCTTTCTTT

cdr3_length: 16
j_call: TRBJ1-6
clone_size: -
d_call: TRBD1
v_call: TRBV14
cdr3_aa: CASSHVGQGINSPLHF
cdr3_nt: TGTGCCAGCAGCCACGTGGGACAGGGGATTAATTCACCCCTCCACTTT

cdr3_length: 15
j_call: TRBJ1-6
clone_size: -
d_call: TRBD1
v_call: TRBV7-9
cdr3_aa: CASSKFGQGFSPLHF
cdr3_nt: TGTGCCAGCAGCAAATTCGGACAGGGGTTTTCACCCCTCCACTTT

cdr3_length: 14
j_call: TRBJ1-3
clone_size: -
d_call: -
v_call: TRBV15
cdr3_aa: CATSRDRRGNTIYF
cdr3_nt: TGTGCCACCAGCAGAGATCGAAGAGGAAACACCATATATTTT

cdr3_length: 14
j_call: TRBJ2-1
clone_size: -
d_call: -
v_call: TRBV7-9
cdr3_aa: CASSLGTVNNEQFF
cdr3_nt: TGTGCCAGCAGCTTAGGGACTGTAAACAATGAGCAGTTCTTC